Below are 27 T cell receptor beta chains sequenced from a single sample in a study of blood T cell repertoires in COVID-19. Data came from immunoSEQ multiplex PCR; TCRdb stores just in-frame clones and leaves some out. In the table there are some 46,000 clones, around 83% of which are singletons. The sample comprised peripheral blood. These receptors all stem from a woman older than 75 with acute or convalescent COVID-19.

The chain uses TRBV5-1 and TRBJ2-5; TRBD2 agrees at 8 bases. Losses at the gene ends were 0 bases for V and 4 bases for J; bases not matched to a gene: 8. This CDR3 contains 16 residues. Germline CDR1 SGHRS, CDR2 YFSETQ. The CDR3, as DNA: TGCGCCAGCAGCTTGGTGCTAGGAGCGGGGGTAGAGACCCAGTACTTC. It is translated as CASSLVLGAGVETQYF.

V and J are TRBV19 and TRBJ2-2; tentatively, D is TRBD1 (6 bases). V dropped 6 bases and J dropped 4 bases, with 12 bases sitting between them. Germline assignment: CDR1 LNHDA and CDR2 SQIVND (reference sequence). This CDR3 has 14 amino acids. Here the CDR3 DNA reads TGTGCCAGTAGCGGACAGCCTTTCACCGGGGAGCTGTTTTTT. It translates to CASSGQPFTGELFF. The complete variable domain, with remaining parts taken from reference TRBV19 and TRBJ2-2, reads DGGITQSPKYLFRKEGQNVTLSCEQNLNHDAMYWYRQDPGQGLRLIYYSQIVNDFQKGDIAEGYSVSREKKESFPLTVTSAQKNPTAFYLCASSGQPFTGELFFGEGSRLTVL.

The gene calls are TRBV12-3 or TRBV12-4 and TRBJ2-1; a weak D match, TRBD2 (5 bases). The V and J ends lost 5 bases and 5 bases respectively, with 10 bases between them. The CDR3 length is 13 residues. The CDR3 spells CASSTTNNNEQFF. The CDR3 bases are TGTGCCAGCAGTACGACTAACAACAATGAGCAGTTCTTC.

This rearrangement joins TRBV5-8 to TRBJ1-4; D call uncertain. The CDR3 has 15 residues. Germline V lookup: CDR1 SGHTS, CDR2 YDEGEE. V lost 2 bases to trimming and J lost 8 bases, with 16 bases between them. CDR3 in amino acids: CASSLGTAQWEKLFF. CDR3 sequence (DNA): TGTGCCAGCAGCTTAGGAACAGCCCAATGGGAAAAACTGTTTTTT.

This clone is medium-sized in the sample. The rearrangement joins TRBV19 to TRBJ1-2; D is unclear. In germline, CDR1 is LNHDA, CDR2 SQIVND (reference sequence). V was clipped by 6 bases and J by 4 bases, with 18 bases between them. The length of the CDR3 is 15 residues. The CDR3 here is CASSAPLEGFYGYTF. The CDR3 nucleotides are TGTGCCAGTAGCGCGCCATTGGAGGGTTTCTATGGCTACACCTTC.

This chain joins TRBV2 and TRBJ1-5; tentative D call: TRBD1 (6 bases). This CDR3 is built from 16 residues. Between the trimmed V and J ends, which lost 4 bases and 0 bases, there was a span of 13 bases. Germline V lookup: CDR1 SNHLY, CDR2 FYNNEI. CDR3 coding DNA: TGTGCCAGCAGTGGGGAGACAGGCTATAGCAATCAGCCCCAGCATTTT. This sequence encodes CASSGETGYSNQPQHF.

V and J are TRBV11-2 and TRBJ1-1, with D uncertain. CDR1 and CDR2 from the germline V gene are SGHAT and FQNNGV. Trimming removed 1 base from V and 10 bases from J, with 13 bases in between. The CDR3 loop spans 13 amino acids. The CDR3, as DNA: TGTGCCAGCAGCTTAGGATTGGTAGCTGGAGCTTTCTTT. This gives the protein CASSLGLVAGAFF.

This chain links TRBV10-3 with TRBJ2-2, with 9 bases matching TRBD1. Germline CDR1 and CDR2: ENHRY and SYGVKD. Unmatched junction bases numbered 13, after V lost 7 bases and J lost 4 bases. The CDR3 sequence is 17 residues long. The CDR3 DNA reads TGTGCCATCACCGCGGACAGGGGCCCCCCTTCCACCGGGGAGCTGTTTTTT. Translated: CAITADRGPPSTGELFF.

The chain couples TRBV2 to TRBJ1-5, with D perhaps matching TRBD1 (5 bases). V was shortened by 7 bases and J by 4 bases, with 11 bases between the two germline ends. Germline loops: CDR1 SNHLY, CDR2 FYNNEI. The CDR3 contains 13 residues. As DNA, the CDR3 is TGTGCCAGCAAGGGGCTACTAAATCAGCCCCAGCATTTT. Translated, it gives CASKGLLNQPQHF.

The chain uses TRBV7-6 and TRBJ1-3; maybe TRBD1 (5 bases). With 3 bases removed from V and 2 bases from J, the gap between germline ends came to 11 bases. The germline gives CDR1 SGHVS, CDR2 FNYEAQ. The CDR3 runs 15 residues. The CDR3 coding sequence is TGTGCCAGCAGCTTGGCTGGGGCGCCTGGAAACACCATATATTTT. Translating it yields CASSLAGAPGNTIYF.

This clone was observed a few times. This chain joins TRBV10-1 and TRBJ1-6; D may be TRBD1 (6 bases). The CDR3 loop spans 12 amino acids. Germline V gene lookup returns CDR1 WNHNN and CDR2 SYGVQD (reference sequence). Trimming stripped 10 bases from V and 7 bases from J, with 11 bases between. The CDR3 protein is CATGTNNSPLHF. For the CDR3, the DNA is TGCGCCACCGGGACAAACAATTCACCCCTCCACTTT.

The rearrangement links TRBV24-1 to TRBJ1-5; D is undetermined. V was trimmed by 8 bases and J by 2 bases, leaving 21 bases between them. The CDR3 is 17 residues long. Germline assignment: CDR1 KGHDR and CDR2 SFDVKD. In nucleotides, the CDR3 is TGTGCCACCAAGGGAGGCAGACTGATAGTCCGCAATCAGCCCCAGCATTTT. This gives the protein CATKGGRLIVRNQPQHF.

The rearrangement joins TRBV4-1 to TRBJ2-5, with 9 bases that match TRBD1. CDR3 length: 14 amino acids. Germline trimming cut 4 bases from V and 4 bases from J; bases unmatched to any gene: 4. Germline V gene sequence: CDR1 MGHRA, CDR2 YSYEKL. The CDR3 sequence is CASSPEGQGETQYF. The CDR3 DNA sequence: TGCGCCAGCAGCCCGGAGGGACAGGGAGAGACCCAGTACTTC.

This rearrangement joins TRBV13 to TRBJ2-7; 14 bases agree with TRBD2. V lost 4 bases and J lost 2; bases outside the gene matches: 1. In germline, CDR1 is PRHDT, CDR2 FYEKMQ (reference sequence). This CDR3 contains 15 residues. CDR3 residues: CASSWGLAGAYEQYF. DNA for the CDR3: TGTGCCAGCAGCTGGGGACTAGCGGGGGCCTACGAGCAGTACTTC.

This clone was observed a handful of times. The CDR3 region is CATRDRASTEAFF. The CDR3 DNA is TGTGCCACCCGGGACAGAGCGAGCACTGAAGCTTTCTTT. V and J are TRBV24-1 and TRBJ1-1; TRBD1 aligns across 7 bases. The V and J ends lost 9 bases and 4 bases, in that order; junction bases with no gene match: 7. This CDR3 has 13 amino acids. CDR1 and CDR2 (germline): KGHDR, SFDVKD.

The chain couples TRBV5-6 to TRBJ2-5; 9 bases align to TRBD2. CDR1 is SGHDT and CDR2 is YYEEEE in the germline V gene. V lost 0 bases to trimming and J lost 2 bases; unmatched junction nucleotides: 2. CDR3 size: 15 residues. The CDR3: CASSLGGGAQETQYF. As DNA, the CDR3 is TGTGCCAGCAGCTTGGGCGGGGGGGCACAAGAGACCCAGTACTTC.

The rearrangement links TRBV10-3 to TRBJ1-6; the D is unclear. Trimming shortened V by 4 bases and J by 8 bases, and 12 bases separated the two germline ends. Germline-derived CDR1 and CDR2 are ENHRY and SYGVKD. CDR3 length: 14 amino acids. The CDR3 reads CAISARDWDSPLHF. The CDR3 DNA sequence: TGTGCCATCAGTGCGAGGGATTGGGATTCACCCCTCCACTTT.

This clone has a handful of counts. CDR3 bases: TGTGCCAGCAGCTCCACGACAGGGGCGAACACCGGGGAGCTGTTTTTT. This sequence encodes CASSSTTGANTGELFF. The genes are TRBV5-5 and TRBJ2-2, with TRBD1 identical over 8 bases. Germline trimming cut 3 bases from V and 0 bases from J; bases unmatched to any gene: 4. The CDR3 runs to 16 residues. CDR1 is SGHKS, CDR2 YYEKEE, per germline (reference sequence).

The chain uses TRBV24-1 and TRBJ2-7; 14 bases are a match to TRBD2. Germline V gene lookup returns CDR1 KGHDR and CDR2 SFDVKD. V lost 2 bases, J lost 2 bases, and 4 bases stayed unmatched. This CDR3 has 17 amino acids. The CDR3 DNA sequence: TGTGCCACCAGTGATTGGACTAGCGGGGGGAGCACCTACGAGCAGTACTTC. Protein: CATSDWTSGGSTYEQYF.

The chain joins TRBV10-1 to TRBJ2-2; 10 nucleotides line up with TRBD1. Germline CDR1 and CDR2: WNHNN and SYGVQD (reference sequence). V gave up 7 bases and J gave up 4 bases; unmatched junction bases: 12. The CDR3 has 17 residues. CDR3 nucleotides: TGCGCCAGCACTGAACGACAGGGGGCAACACGCACCGGGGAGCTGTTTTTT. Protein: CASTERQGATRTGELFF.

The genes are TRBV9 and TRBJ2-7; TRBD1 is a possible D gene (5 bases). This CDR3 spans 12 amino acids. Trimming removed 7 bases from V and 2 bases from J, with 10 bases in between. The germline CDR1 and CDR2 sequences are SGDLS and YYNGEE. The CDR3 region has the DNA TGTGCCAGCGGTCAGGGAACCTACGAGCAGTACTTC. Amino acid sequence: CASGQGTYEQYF.

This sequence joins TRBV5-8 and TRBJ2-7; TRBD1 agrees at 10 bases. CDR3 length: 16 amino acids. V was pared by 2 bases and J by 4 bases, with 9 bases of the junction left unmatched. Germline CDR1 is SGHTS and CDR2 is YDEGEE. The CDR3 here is CASSFNGQGGGYEQYF. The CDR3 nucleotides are TGTGCCAGCAGCTTCAACGGACAGGGGGGAGGATACGAGCAGTACTTC.

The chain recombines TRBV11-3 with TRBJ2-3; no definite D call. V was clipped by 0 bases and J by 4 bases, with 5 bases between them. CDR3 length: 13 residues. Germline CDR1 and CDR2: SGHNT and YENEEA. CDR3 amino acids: CASSLEASDTQYF. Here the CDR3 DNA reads TGTGCCAGCAGCTTAGAGGCCTCAGATACGCAGTATTTT.

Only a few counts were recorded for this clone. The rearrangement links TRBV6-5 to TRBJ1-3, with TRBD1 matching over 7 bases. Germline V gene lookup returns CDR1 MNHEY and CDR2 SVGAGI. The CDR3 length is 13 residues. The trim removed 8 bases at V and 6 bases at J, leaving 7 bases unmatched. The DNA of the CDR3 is TGTGCCAGCGGGCCAGGGGGTGAAAACACCATATATTTT. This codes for CASGPGGENTIYF.

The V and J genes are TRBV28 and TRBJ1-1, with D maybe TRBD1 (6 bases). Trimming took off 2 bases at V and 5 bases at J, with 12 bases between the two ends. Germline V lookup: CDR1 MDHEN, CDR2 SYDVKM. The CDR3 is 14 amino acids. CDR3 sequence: CASSLRTGMTEAFF. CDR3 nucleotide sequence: TGTGCCAGCAGTTTACGTACAGGGATGACTGAAGCTTTCTTT.

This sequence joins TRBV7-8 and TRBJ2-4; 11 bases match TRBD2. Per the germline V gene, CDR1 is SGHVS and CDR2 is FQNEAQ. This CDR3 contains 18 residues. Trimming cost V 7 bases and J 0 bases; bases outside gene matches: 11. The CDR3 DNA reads TGTGCCAGCACCCTTAGTATAGCGGGGGGGATAGCCAAAAACATTCAGTACTTC. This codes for CASTLSIAGGIAKNIQYF.

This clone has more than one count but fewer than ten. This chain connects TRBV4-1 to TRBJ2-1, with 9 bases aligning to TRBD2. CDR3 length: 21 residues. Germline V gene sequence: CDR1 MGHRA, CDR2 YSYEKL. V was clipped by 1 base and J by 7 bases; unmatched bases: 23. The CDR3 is CASSQASTGRLAVSKGNEQFF. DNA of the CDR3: TGCGCCAGCAGCCAAGCGTCCACCGGGAGACTAGCGGTCTCAAAGGGGAATGAGCAGTTCTTC.